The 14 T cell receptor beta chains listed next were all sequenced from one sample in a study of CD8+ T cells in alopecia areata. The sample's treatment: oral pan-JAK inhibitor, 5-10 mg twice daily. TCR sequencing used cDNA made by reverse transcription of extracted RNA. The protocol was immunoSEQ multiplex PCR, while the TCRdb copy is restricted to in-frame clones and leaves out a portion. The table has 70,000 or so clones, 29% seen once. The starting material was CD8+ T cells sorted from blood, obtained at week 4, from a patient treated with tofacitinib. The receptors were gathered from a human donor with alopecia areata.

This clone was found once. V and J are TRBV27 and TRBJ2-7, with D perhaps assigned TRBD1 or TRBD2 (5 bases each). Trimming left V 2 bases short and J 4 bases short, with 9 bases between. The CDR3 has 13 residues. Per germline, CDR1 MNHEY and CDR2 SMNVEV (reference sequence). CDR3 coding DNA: TGTGCCAGCAGTTTAGGGGGTGGGTACGAGCAGTACTTC. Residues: CASSLGGGYEQYF.

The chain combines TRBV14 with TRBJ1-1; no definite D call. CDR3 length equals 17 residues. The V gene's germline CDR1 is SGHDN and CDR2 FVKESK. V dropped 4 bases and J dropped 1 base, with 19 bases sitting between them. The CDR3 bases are TGTGCCAGCAGCCGTCGAGTGATTACAGCCTGGAACACTGAAGCTTTCTTT. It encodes CASSRRVITAWNTEAFF.

The CDR3 sequence: CASSPVTLSYEQYF. Here the CDR3 DNA reads TGTGCCAGCAGTCCAGTGACGCTCTCCTACGAGCAGTACTTC. The V and J genes are TRBV27 and TRBJ2-7, with D unclear. Per germline, CDR1 MNHEY and CDR2 SMNVEV (reference sequence). This CDR3 has 14 residues. V lost 5 bases and J lost 0, with 11 bases in between.

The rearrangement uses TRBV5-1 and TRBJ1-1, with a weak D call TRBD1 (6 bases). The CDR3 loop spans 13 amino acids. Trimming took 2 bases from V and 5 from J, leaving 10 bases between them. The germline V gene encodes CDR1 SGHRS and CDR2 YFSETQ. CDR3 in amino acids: CASSFGGQTEAFF. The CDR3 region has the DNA TGCGCCAGCAGCTTTGGGGGGCAGACTGAAGCTTTCTTT.

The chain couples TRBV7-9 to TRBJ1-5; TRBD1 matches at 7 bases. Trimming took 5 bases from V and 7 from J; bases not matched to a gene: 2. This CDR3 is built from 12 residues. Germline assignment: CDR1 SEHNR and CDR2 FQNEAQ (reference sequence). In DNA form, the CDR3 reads TGTGCCAGCAGCGTGACAGGGCAGCCCCAGCATTTT. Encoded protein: CASSVTGQPQHF.

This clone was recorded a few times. In DNA form, the CDR3 reads TGTGCCACCAGGACGGGACAGGGGCTTTACAATGAGCAGTTCTTC. This encodes CATRTGQGLYNEQFF. The chain is built from TRBV15 and TRBJ2-1, with TRBD1 matching 10 bases. The V gene's germline CDR1 is LNHNV and CDR2 YYDKDF (reference sequence). With V trimmed by 6 bases and J by 4 bases, 6 bases remained unmatched. This CDR3 contains 15 residues.

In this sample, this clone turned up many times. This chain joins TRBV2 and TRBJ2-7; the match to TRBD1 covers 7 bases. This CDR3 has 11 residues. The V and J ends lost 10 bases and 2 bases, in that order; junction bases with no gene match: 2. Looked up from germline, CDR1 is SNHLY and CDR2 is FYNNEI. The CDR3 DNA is TGTGCCACGGGGACAGCCTACGAGCAGTACTTC. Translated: CATGTAYEQYF.

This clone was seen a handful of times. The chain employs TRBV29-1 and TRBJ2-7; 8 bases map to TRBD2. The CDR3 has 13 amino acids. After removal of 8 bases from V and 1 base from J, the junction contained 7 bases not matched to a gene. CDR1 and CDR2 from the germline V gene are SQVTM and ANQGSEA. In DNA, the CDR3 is TGCAGCATTCGGACTAGCTTGTCCTACGAGCAGTACTTC. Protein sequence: CSIRTSLSYEQYF.

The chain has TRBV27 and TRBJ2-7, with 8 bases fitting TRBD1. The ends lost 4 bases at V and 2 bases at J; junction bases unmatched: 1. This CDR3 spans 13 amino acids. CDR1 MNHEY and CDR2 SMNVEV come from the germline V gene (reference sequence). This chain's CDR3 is CASSSGGPYEQYF. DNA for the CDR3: TGTGCCAGCAGTTCAGGGGGCCCCTACGAGCAGTACTTC.

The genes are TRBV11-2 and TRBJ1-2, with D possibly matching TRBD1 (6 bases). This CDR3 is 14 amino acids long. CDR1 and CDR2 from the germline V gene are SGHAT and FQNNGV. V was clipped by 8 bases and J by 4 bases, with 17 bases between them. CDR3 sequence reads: CASGEDRRIYGYTF. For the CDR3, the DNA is TGTGCCAGCGGAGAGGACAGAAGAATCTATGGCTACACCTTC.

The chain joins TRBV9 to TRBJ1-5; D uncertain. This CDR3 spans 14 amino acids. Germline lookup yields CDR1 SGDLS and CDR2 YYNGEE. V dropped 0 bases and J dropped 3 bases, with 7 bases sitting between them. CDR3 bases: TGTGCCAGCAGCGTAGGGGCAGACAATCAGCCCCAGCATTTT. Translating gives CASSVGADNQPQHF.

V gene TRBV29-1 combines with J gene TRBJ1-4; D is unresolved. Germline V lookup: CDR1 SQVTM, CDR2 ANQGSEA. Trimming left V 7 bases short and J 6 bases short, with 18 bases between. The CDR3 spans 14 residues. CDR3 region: CSAAPLEYDEKLFF. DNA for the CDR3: TGCAGCGCTGCCCCGCTTGAGTATGATGAAAAACTGTTTTTT.

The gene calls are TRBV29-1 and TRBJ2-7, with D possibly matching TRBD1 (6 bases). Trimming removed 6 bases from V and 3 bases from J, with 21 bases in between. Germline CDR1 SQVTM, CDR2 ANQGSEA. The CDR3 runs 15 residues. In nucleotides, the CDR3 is TGCAGCGTATCGAGAGGACAGTCAATCTTCTACGAGCAGTACTTC. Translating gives CSVSRGQSIFYEQYF.

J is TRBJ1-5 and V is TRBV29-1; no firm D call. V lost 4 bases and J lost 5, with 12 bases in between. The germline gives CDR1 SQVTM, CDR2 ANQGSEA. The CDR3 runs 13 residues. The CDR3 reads CSVAPGKDQPQHF. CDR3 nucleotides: TGCAGCGTTGCCCCAGGAAAGGATCAGCCCCAGCATTTT.